The source of this TCR beta chain is a study of T cells after yellow fever vaccination. Background on the study: The fractions with low cell numbers were processed using SMART-Seq v4 Ultra Low Input.

TCRdb reprocessed the 5' RACE reads with MiXCR, giving one entry per CDR3 protein. Of 300,000 to 450,000 distinct CDR3 sequences in the sample, over 5% were seen once. Study-wide results and caveats: Clonotypes found in both CD4 and CD8 compartments made up a small share.

As concerns this clonotype: As yet, its antigen is unknown.

Germline lookup yields CDR1 DFQATT and CDR2 SNEGSKA (reference sequence). The CDR3 runs to 14 residues. V lost 2 bases and J lost 5; bases outside the gene matches: 7. The sequences come from PBMCs, collected 5 days after the yellow fever booster vaccination. This clonotype originated in a man aged 25-45 years who received the YFV17D yellow fever vaccine. V gene TRBV20-1 combines with J gene TRBJ2-7; 9 bases are shared with TRBD1. CDR3 bases: TGCAGTGCTAGACCGGACAGGGGTTACGACGAGCAGTACTTC. It translates to CSARPDRGYDEQYF.